This TCR beta chain derives from a study of blood T cell repertoires in COVID-19. As originally analysed: Reference gene primer amplification gave estimated nucleated cell counts. The protocol was immunoSEQ multiplex PCR, while the TCRdb copy is restricted to in-frame clones and leaves out a portion. V, J and clone size are those of that table, while D and trimming were read from the DNA. The repertoire holds about 97,000 clones, more than 85% seen once, with around 3% in the top ten. The sequenced material came from peripheral blood. The receptor was derived from a man aged 45-65 years with active or convalescent COVID-19.

The DNA for the CDR3 is TGTGCCAGCAGTTCACCCCGGAAGGGAGGGGATGGCTACACCTTC. Translating gives CASSSPRKGGDGYTF. V usage is TRBV6-5 and J usage is TRBJ1-2; perhaps TRBD1 as D (5 bases). Germline CDR1 MNHEY, CDR2 SVGAGI. The V end was cut by 4 bases, the J end by 6 bases, with 18 bases between. The CDR3 is 15 residues long.